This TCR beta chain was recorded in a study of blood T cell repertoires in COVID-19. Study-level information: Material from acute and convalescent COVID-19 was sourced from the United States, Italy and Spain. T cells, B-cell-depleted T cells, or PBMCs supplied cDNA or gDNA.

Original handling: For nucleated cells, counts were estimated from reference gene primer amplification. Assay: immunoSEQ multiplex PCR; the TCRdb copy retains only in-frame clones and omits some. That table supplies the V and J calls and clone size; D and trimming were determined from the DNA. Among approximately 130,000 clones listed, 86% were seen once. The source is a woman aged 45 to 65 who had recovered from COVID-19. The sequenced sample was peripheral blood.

CDR3 in amino acids: CASTLGGEETQYF. The CDR3 nucleotides are TGTGCCAGCACCTTAGGGGGAGAGGAGACCCAGTACTTC. The chain recombines TRBV12-3 or TRBV12-4 with TRBJ2-5, with D perhaps TRBD1 (6 bases). Deletions cut 7 bases from V and 5 bases from J, with 14 bases between. CDR3 length equals 13 residues.